This T cell receptor (beta chain) stems from a study of technical replicates of blood from a handful of donors. Trimming cost V 4 bases and J 6 bases, with 13 bases left between them. In germline, CDR1 is GTSNPN, CDR2 SVGIG (reference sequence). This CDR3 contains 13 residues. This table comes from immunoSEQ multiplex PCR, and its TCRdb copy is limited to in-frame clones, with some not included. This table has 75,000 to 100,000 clones, roughly 94% appearing once. This rearrangement joins TRBV30 to TRBJ1-3; D call uncertain. The sequence was obtained from a human donor in good health. Sequenced: T cells isolated from PBMCs. The CDR3 nucleotides are TGTGCCTGGAATCGAGGACTAGCAAACACCATATATTTT. This encodes CAWNRGLANTIYF.